The 30 T cell receptor beta chains presented below share a single source sample, sequenced in a study of T cell repertoires in cytomegalovirus infection. MiXCR was run by TCRdb on the reads, yielding one entry per CDR3 protein. Of 200,000 or so distinct CDR3 sequences listed, roughly a fifth are singletons. The sample consisted of PBMCs. The receptors were gathered from a human donor in good health (CMV status not recorded). Some clones in this sample may be carry-over from other donors' samples.

This clonotype was detected ten times or more. V and J are TRBV12-3 or TRBV12-4 and TRBJ2-5; TRBD2 might be the D (5 bases). Trimming took off 5 bases at V and 4 bases at J, with 17 bases between the two ends. The CDR3 loop spans 15 amino acids. As DNA, the CDR3 is TGTGCCAGCAGTACCCGGCTAGCTGTAGGAGAGACCCAGTACTTC. Residues: CASSTRLAVGETQYF.

This clonotype has a single count. The chain links TRBV19 to TRBJ2-7, with D hard to call. The germline V and J ends were trimmed by 1 base and 2 bases, with 18 bases remaining between them. Germline V lookup: CDR1 LNHDA, CDR2 SQIVND (reference sequence). The CDR3 totals 17 residues. In DNA, the CDR3 is TGTGCCAGTAGTATAGCGAGCAGCCAAATTCCAGCCTACGAGCAGTACTTC. It specifies CASSIASSQIPAYEQYF.

A few counts support this clonotype. This rearrangement joins TRBV12-3 or TRBV12-4 to TRBJ2-1; perhaps TRBD1 as D (6 bases). CDR3 length equals 13 residues. V was pared by 4 bases and J by 10 bases, with 14 bases between. The CDR3 coding sequence is TGTGCCAGCAGTTCGTCCCGGGACACCGAGCAGTTCTTC. As protein: CASSSSRDTEQFF.

As for this clonotype: One end of the junction fails to match germline, which may point to a read error. V usage is TRBV12-3 or TRBV12-4 and J usage is TRBJ2-1; weak D call: TRBD2 (6 bases). The length of the CDR3 is 16 residues. The CDR3 sequence: CASSLHAGGTYNEKFF. The CDR3 DNA reads TGTGCCAGCAGTTTACACGCCGGGGGTACCTACAATGAGAAGTTCTTC.

This clonotype was recorded a few times. The V gene is TRBV29-1, the J gene TRBJ2-7, with TRBD2 as a possible D gene (5 bases). V was trimmed by 4 bases and J by 7 bases, leaving 8 bases between them. The length of the CDR3 is 10 residues. Germline-derived CDR1 and CDR2 are SQVTM and ANQGSEA. The CDR3 protein is CSVAGEEQYF. The CDR3 DNA sequence: TGCAGCGTTGCCGGGGAAGAGCAGTACTTC.

This chain joins TRBV11-3 and TRBJ1-1; no definite D call. The length of the CDR3 is 13 residues. V was shortened by 5 bases and J by 9 bases, with 16 bases between the two germline ends. The germline CDR1 and CDR2 sequences are SGHNT and YENEEA. The CDR3 region is CASSPTLGTQAFF. The CDR3 nucleotides are TGTGCCAGCAGCCCAACCCTGGGAACTCAAGCTTTCTTT.

V gene TRBV3-1 combines with J gene TRBJ2-7; D gene ambiguous. This CDR3 comprises 12 residues. CDR1 is LGHDT and CDR2 is YNNKEL in the germline V gene (reference sequence). V shed 4 bases and J shed 2 bases, with 6 bases lying between them. The DNA for the CDR3 is TGTGCCAGCAGCCGCTCAGCCTACGAGCAGTACTTC. As protein: CASSRSAYEQYF.

The chain couples TRBV5-1 to TRBJ2-3; 7 bases fit TRBD2. V trimming: 0 bases; J trimming: 1 base; junction bases outside the gene matches: 2. Germline lookup yields CDR1 SGHRS and CDR2 YFSETQ. The CDR3 contains 15 residues. DNA of the CDR3: TGCGCCAGCAGCTTGGTGGCGGGGGGCACAGATACGCAGTATTTT. Amino acids: CASSLVAGGTDTQYF.

The chain has TRBV12-3 or TRBV12-4 and TRBJ1-4; 9 bases match TRBD1. The CDR3 spans 14 residues. Trimming at V came to 6 bases and at J to 5 bases, leaving 4 bases not matched to a gene. CDR3 sequence: CASSYRGRNEKLFF. The CDR3, as DNA: TGTGCCAGCAGCTACAGGGGGCGGAATGAAAAACTGTTTTTT.

This clonotype was seen ten or more times. The DNA for the CDR3 is TGTGCCAGCAGTTACGGCGACAGGGGGCCACGCAATCAGCCCCAGCATTTT. Translated: CASSYGDRGPRNQPQHF. V and J are TRBV6-2 or TRBV6-3 and TRBJ1-5; 10 bases match TRBD1. Germline V gene lookup returns CDR1 MNHEY and CDR2 SVGEGT. V lost 2 bases, J lost 2 bases, and 6 bases stayed unmatched. CDR3 length: 17 residues.

This sequence joins TRBV14 and TRBJ2-7; the D gene is possibly TRBD1 (6 bases). The CDR3 runs 14 residues. V was cut by 4 bases and J by 2 bases, with 12 bases left in between. Germline V CDR1 and CDR2: SGHDN, FVKESK. The CDR3 region has the DNA TGTGCCAGCAGCCCCGGGACAAATACCTACGAGCAGTACTTC. Residues: CASSPGTNTYEQYF.

This clonotype appeared many times. The chain joins TRBV7-2 to TRBJ2-7; TRBD1 matches 7 bases. The CDR3 contains 14 residues. Germline assignment: CDR1 SGHTA and CDR2 FQGNSA. The trim removed 1 base at V and 1 base at J, leaving 1 base unmatched. CDR3 loop: CASSLGGQSYEQYF. For the CDR3, the DNA is TGTGCCAGCAGCTTAGGGGGACAGTCCTACGAGCAGTACTTC.

This clonotype was recorded a few times. The chain uses TRBV6-4 and TRBJ2-7, with D perhaps matching TRBD1 (5 bases). The CDR3 is 17 residues long. V was clipped by 4 bases and J by 1 base, with 20 bases between them. Germline values: CDR1 MRHNA, CDR2 SNTAGT. This chain's CDR3 is CASSAPQAGRASYEQYF. CDR3 bases: TGTGCCAGCAGTGCCCCTCAGGCAGGGCGAGCTTCCTACGAGCAGTACTTC.

A few counts support this clonotype. The chain combines TRBV29-1 with TRBJ1-3; TRBD1 agrees at 10 bases. J was trimmed by 4 bases and V by 0 bases; bases with no gene match: 0. The CDR3 has 14 amino acids. Per germline, CDR1 SQVTM and CDR2 ANQGSEA. The CDR3 DNA follows: TGCAGCGTTGAAGAGGGACAGGGGGGAAACACCATATATTTT. Amino acids: CSVEEGQGGNTIYF. Full variable domain (outside the CDR3, taken from reference TRBV29-1 and TRBJ1-3): SAVISQKPSRDICQRGTSLTIQCQVDSQVTMMFWYRQQPGQSLTLIATANQGSEATYESGFVIDKFPISRPNLTFSTLTVSNMSPEDSSIYLCSVEEGQGGNTIYFGEGSWLTVV.

The rearrangement links TRBV4-3 to TRBJ2-3; unclear D gene. This CDR3 has 16 residues. Germline V gene data show CDR1 as LGHNA and CDR2 as YSLEER. V was cut by 1 base and J by 0 bases, with 11 bases left in between. The CDR3 region is CASSQVSDISTDTQYF. CDR3 nucleotide sequence: TGCGCCAGCAGCCAAGTCTCGGATATTAGCACAGATACGCAGTATTTT.

This clonotype occurred many times. The chain links TRBV7-2 to TRBJ2-1; 10 bases agree with TRBD2. The CDR3 has 16 residues. From germline, CDR1 is SGHTA and CDR2 FQGNSA. The ends lost 4 bases at V and 4 bases at J; junction bases unmatched: 7. CDR3 nucleotide sequence: TGTGCCAGCAGCTACTCGACTAGCGGGCAGTACAATGAGCAGTTCTTC. It yields the protein CASSYSTSGQYNEQFF.

Only a few counts were recorded for this clonotype. The chain links TRBV7-3 to TRBJ2-3, with 9 bases identical to TRBD2. Germline V gene data show CDR1 as SGHTA and CDR2 as FQGTGA. CDR3 length equals 16 residues. Trimming at V came to 1 base and at J to 5 bases, leaving 7 bases not matched to a gene. The CDR3 is CASSLSPSGAGDTQYF. CDR3 coding DNA: TGTGCCAGCAGCTTAAGCCCTAGCGGGGCAGGAGATACGCAGTATTTT. Together with reference TRBV7-3 and TRBJ2-3, the CDR3 gives the full variable domain: GAGVSQTPSNKVTEKGKYVELRCDPISGHTALYWYRQSLGQGPEFLIYFQGTGAADDSGLPNDRFFAVRPEGSVSTLKIQRTERGDSAVYLCASSLSPSGAGDTQYFGPGTRLTVL.

The chain is built from TRBV4-2 and TRBJ1-5; TRBD1 matches at 7 bases. Germline V gene lookup returns CDR1 LGHNA and CDR2 YNFKEQ. This CDR3 comprises 15 residues. Losses at the gene ends were 4 bases for V and 4 bases for J; bases not matched to a gene: 7. The CDR3 DNA sequence: TGTGCCAGCAGCCGCGAACAGGGGATTAATCAGCCCCAGCATTTT. Translation gives CASSREQGINQPQHF.

V is TRBV5-1 and J is TRBJ1-4, with 7 bases that match TRBD1. The CDR3 is made up of 15 amino acids. In germline, CDR1 is SGHRS, CDR2 YFSETQ. V lost 0 bases and J lost 8; bases outside the gene matches: 7. The CDR3 region is CASSLERGRGEKLFF. As DNA, the CDR3 is TGCGCCAGCAGCTTGGAACGGGGCAGGGGGGAAAAACTGTTTTTT.

The rearrangement joins TRBV7-3 to TRBJ2-7; D is ambiguous. This CDR3 is built from 14 residues. Looked up from germline, CDR1 is SGHTA and CDR2 is FQGTGA. Trimming removed 6 bases from V and 1 base from J, with 13 bases in between. CDR3 nucleotide sequence: TGTGCCAGCAGTCGCCAAGGGAATTCCTACGAGCAGTACTTC. This translates into CASSRQGNSYEQYF.

The table lists this clonotype with many counts. This chain uses TRBV7-3 with TRBJ1-1; 7 bases are shared with TRBD1. Germline assignment: CDR1 SGHTA and CDR2 FQGTGA. After removal of 5 bases from V and 5 bases from J, the junction contained 11 bases not matched to a gene. This CDR3 has 15 residues. The CDR3 here is CASSPTGSPGTEAFF. CDR3 nucleotide sequence: TGTGCCAGCAGCCCGACAGGGTCGCCGGGGACTGAAGCTTTCTTT.

Only a few counts were recorded for this clonotype. The chain joins TRBV6-1 to TRBJ1-1; 10 bases match TRBD1. Trimming removed 6 bases from V and 7 bases from J; junction bases left unmatched: 8. The CDR3 consists of 14 residues. Germline V gene data show CDR1 as MNHNS and CDR2 as SASEGT. The CDR3: CASSSTGGYGEAFF. The DNA of the CDR3 is TGTGCCAGCAGCTCGACAGGGGGCTATGGTGAAGCTTTCTTT.

There are a few counts of this clonotype. J is TRBJ2-7 and V is TRBV7-2; either TRBD1 or TRBD2 may fit D (5 bases each). The CDR3 has 16 amino acids. Trimming removed 1 base at V and 2 bases at J, with 15 bases between. Germline CDR1 is SGHTA and CDR2 is FQGNSA. The CDR3 sequence: CASSLGGTGGPYEQYF. The CDR3 DNA reads TGTGCCAGCAGCTTAGGGGGCACAGGAGGACCCTACGAGCAGTACTTC.

The chain employs TRBV7-2 and TRBJ1-2; tentatively, D is TRBD1 (6 bases). Per germline, CDR1 SGHTA and CDR2 FQGNSA. V was clipped by 2 bases and J by 8 bases, with 12 bases between them. This CDR3 has 13 amino acids. CDR3 coding DNA: TGTGCCAGCAGCTTAAGGGGGGCGCGGGGCTACACCTTC. Translated, it gives CASSLRGARGYTF.

This clonotype was recorded many times. The rearrangement joins TRBV7-6 to TRBJ2-5; the match to TRBD1 covers 12 bases. Germline V gene lookup returns CDR1 SGHVS and CDR2 FNYEAQ. The CDR3 is made up of 15 amino acids. The trim removed 4 bases at V and 4 bases at J, leaving 4 bases unmatched. The CDR3 DNA is TGTGCCAGCAGCTCCGGGACAGGGGGCTTAGAGACCCAGTACTTC. This gives the protein CASSSGTGGLETQYF.

This clonotype was counted ten times or more. The rearrangement joins TRBV7-8 to TRBJ2-7; TRBD1 aligns across 8 bases. CDR1 and CDR2 from the germline V gene are SGHVS and FQNEAQ. After removal of 5 bases from V and 6 bases from J, the junction contained 9 bases not matched to a gene. CDR3 size: 14 residues. Here the CDR3 DNA reads TGTGCCAGCAGCCCACGGACAGGGAATTTCGAGCAGTACTTC. Amino acid sequence: CASSPRTGNFEQYF.

This clonotype has more than one count but fewer than ten. CDR3 residues: CASSRSTGYNEQFF. In nucleotides, the CDR3 is TGTGCCAGCAGCCGGAGTACAGGGTACAATGAGCAGTTCTTC. The V call is TRBV7-6, the J call TRBJ2-1, with D possibly TRBD1 on 6 matching bases. The CDR3 length is 14 residues. Trimming shortened V by 5 bases and J by 4 bases, and 12 bases separated the two germline ends. Germline V gene sequence: CDR1 SGHVS, CDR2 FNYEAQ.

Ten or more counts support this clonotype. This chain connects TRBV7-2 to TRBJ2-5; D is unresolved. The CDR3 has 13 amino acids. The V gene lost 3 bases and the J gene lost 1 base, with 6 bases spanning the gap. The germline V gene has CDR1 SGHTA and CDR2 FQGNSA. The chain's CDR3 is CASSFMSQETQYF. The CDR3 nucleotides read TGTGCCAGCAGCTTCATGTCCCAAGAGACCCAGTACTTC.

Concerning this clonotype itself: A much more abundant neighbour one base away suggests this may be a read error. The rearrangement joins TRBV6-2 or TRBV6-3 to TRBJ2-1; possible D gene TRBD2, 5 bases. Germline CDR1 reads MNHEY; CDR2 reads SVGEGT. The ends were cut back, 3 bases at V and 0 bases at J, with 12 bases in the middle. CDR3 size: 16 residues. CDR3 protein: CASSYGSGSSYNEQFF. CDR3 in DNA: TGTGCCAGCAGTTATGGGTCGGGGAGCTCCTACAATGAGCAGTTCTTC.

This clonotype was counted many times. The chain is built from TRBV4-3 and TRBJ2-3; 7 nucleotides agree with TRBD2. The germline V gene has CDR1 LGHNA and CDR2 YSLEER. This CDR3 comprises 16 residues. J gave up 2 bases and V 0 bases, and 5 bases lay outside the gene matches. The CDR3 loop is CASSQDGRALTDTQYF. In DNA form, the CDR3 reads TGCGCCAGCAGCCAAGATGGGAGGGCGCTCACAGATACGCAGTATTTT.